The 25 T cell receptor beta chains in this list originate from one sample, sequenced in a study of cytomegalovirus exposure and HLA in healthy donors. It was with 60 Vbeta and 13 Jbeta primers that the PCR ran. Sequenced by immunoSEQ multiplex PCR; TCRdb stores in-frame clones only, minus some. The profile shows over 100,000 clones, roughly 73% of them singletons. Sequencing was done on a sample of PBMCs. All receptors come from a woman in her twenties or thirties in good health and CMV-seronegative.

The chain is built from TRBV5-1 and TRBJ2-3; TRBD1 agrees at 8 bases. From germline, CDR1 is SGHRS and CDR2 YFSETQ. J gave up 3 bases and V 5 bases, and 5 bases lay outside the gene matches. CDR3 length equals 14 residues. The CDR3 sequence is CASRRQGATDTQYF. CDR3 bases: TGCGCCAGCAGGCGGCAGGGGGCGACAGATACGCAGTATTTT.

In its sample, this clone was seen a few times. The rearrangement links TRBV18 to TRBJ1-2; 8 bases are shared with TRBD1. Germline CDR1 reads KGHSH; CDR2 reads LQKENI. This CDR3 has 15 residues. V was clipped by 2 bases and J by 8 bases; unmatched bases: 10. The CDR3 bases are TGTGCCAGCTCACCAGGCAGGGGGCGGTCTGGAGGCTACACCTTC. Protein product: CASSPGRGRSGGYTF.

The chain links TRBV29-1 to TRBJ2-7, with D perhaps TRBD2 (6 bases). The length of the CDR3 is 14 residues. CDR1 and CDR2 (germline): SQVTM, ANQGSEA. V was cut by 6 bases and J by 6 bases, with 21 bases left in between. CDR3 protein: CSVETGTVPSEQYF. CDR3 coding DNA: TGCAGCGTGGAGACCGGGACTGTGCCAAGCGAGCAGTACTTC.

In this sample, this clone turned up once. The V gene is TRBV13, the J gene TRBJ2-7; no clear D gene. V gave up 3 bases and J gave up 0 bases, with 6 bases separating them. Germline CDR1 and CDR2: PRHDT and FYEKMQ (reference sequence). CDR3 length: 13 amino acids. In DNA form, the CDR3 reads TGTGCCAGCAGCTTGTGGAGCTCCTACGAGCAGTACTTC. This gives the protein CASSLWSSYEQYF.

The V and J genes are TRBV5-8 and TRBJ2-3; TRBD2 agrees at 14 bases. Germline CDR1 SGHTS, CDR2 YDEGEE. The CDR3 covers 19 residues. The ends lost 4 bases at V and 4 bases at J; junction bases unmatched: 14. The chain's CDR3 is CASSPPVGLAGGPADTQYF. CDR3 DNA sequence: TGTGCCAGCAGCCCCCCCGTAGGACTAGCGGGGGGCCCGGCAGATACGCAGTATTTT.

The rearrangement links TRBV5-1 to TRBJ2-1; weak D call: TRBD1 (6 bases). The V gene's germline CDR1 is SGHRS and CDR2 YFSETQ. The CDR3 is 14 residues long. Trimming pared 0 bases from V and 7 bases from J, leaving 11 bases between. CDR3 amino acids: CASSLDRDRNEQFF. DNA for the CDR3: TGCGCCAGCAGCTTGGACAGGGATAGGAATGAGCAGTTCTTC.

The J gene is TRBJ2-7, the V gene TRBV5-6; 10 bases align to TRBD2. V dropped 4 bases and J dropped 4; count of bases not matched to a gene: 11. The CDR3 loop spans 16 amino acids. Germline V CDR1 and CDR2: SGHDT, YYEEEE. The CDR3 nucleotides read TGTGCCAGCAGCCCGCGGAGGGGTAGCGGGAGGTACGAGCAGTACTTC. Translation gives CASSPRRGSGRYEQYF.

The genes are TRBV27 and TRBJ2-7; 7 nucleotides line up with TRBD2. Germline CDR1 MNHEY, CDR2 SMNVEV (reference sequence). The CDR3 contains 17 residues. J gave up 3 bases and V 3 bases, and 14 bases lay outside the gene matches. CDR3 sequence (DNA): TGTGCCAGCAGTTTTCTCCAGACTAGCCCGAGCCGCTACGAGCAGTACTTC. Its protein is CASSFLQTSPSRYEQYF.

The V gene is TRBV6-5, the J gene TRBJ2-1; 11 bases are a match to TRBD2. The V gene's germline CDR1 is MNHEY and CDR2 SVGAGI. The CDR3 loop spans 15 amino acids. V was pared by 5 bases and J by 6 bases, with 6 bases of the junction left unmatched. Here the CDR3 reads CASSAGTSGTNEQFF. CDR3 nucleotide sequence: TGTGCCAGCAGTGCCGGGACTAGCGGCACCAATGAGCAGTTCTTC.

The J gene is TRBJ2-5, the V gene TRBV5-1, with 8 bases aligning to TRBD2. After removal of 3 bases from V and 2 bases from J, the junction contained 6 bases not matched to a gene. This CDR3 region has 15 residues. Germline loops: CDR1 SGHRS, CDR2 YFSETQ. CDR3 loop: CASSSSPGGQETQYF. The CDR3, as DNA: TGCGCCAGCAGCTCCTCTCCGGGGGGGCAAGAGACCCAGTACTTC.

The chain has TRBV4-1 and TRBJ1-2; no clear D gene. V was pared by 0 bases and J by 0 bases, with 11 bases between. The CDR3 totals 16 residues. CDR1 MGHRA and CDR2 YSYEKL come from the germline V gene. The CDR3 coding sequence is TGCGCCAGCAGCCAAGATCCCACGGGAGCTAACTATGGCTACACCTTC. It codes for CASSQDPTGANYGYTF.

The chain is built from TRBV25-1 and TRBJ2-7; D gene ambiguous. Between the trimmed V and J ends, which lost 2 bases and 4 bases, there was a span of 6 bases. Per the germline V gene, CDR1 is MGHDK and CDR2 is SYGVNS. This CDR3 region has 12 residues. The CDR3 DNA is TGTGCCAGCAGTGAACATCCATACGAGCAGTACTTC. It encodes CASSEHPYEQYF.

The chain joins TRBV12-5 to TRBJ2-5; a weak D match, TRBD2 (5 bases). Per the germline V gene, CDR1 is LGHNT and CDR2 is FRNRAP. V was cut by 9 bases and J by 5 bases, with 13 bases left in between. The CDR3 sequence is 12 residues long. The chain's CDR3 is CASRGLSETQYF. CDR3 nucleotide sequence: TGTGCTAGCAGAGGGTTGAGCGAGACCCAGTACTTC. Based on the CDR3 plus reference TRBV12-5 and TRBJ2-5, the full variable domain is DARVTQTPRHKVTEMGQEVTMRCQPILGHNTVFWYRQTMMQGLELLAYFRNRAPLDDSGMPKDRFSAEMPDATLATLKIQPSEPRDSAVYFCASRGLSETQYFGPGTRLLVL.

V and J are TRBV5-6 and TRBJ2-1; TRBD2 agrees at 7 bases. After removal of 0 bases from V and 5 bases from J, the junction contained 2 bases not matched to a gene. The germline V gene encodes CDR1 SGHDT and CDR2 YYEEEE. The CDR3 runs 14 residues. CDR3 residues: CASSLAAGDNEQFF. CDR3 in DNA: TGTGCCAGCAGCTTGGCGGCGGGAGACAATGAGCAGTTCTTC.

This clone is a singleton in its sample. The rearrangement uses TRBV29-1 and TRBJ2-5, with a possible D match to TRBD1 (6 bases). CDR1 is SQVTM and CDR2 is ANQGSEA in the germline V gene. V lost 7 bases to trimming and J lost 4 bases, with 16 bases between them. The CDR3 is 13 amino acids. CDR3 in DNA: TGCAGCGGGATCGCAGGGGCTGGAGAGACCCAGTACTTC. Amino acids: CSGIAGAGETQYF.

The chain recombines TRBV4-3 with TRBJ1-4; maybe TRBD1 (6 bases). CDR1 is LGHNA, CDR2 YSLEER, per germline. Trimming cost V 3 bases and J 0 bases, with 11 bases left between them. The CDR3 runs 16 residues. CDR3 nucleotides: TGCGCCAGCAGCCACTTACAGGGAGCAACTAATGAAAAACTGTTTTTT. This sequence encodes CASSHLQGATNEKLFF.

The gene calls are TRBV2 and TRBJ2-7, with D uncertain. The CDR3 runs to 15 residues. V lost 3 bases and J 0 bases, leaving 12 bases between the germline ends. Germline lookup yields CDR1 SNHLY and CDR2 FYNNEI. The CDR3 bases are TGTGCCAGCAGTGAGTCTAGTTCCTTCTCCTACGAGCAGTACTTC. It encodes CASSESSSFSYEQYF.

V is TRBV9 and J is TRBJ1-1; TRBD1 might be the D (5 bases). Germline V gene data show CDR1 as SGDLS and CDR2 as YYNGEE. The CDR3 covers 17 residues. V was pared by 0 bases and J by 5 bases, with 20 bases between. The CDR3 nucleotides are TGTGCCAGCAGCGTAGAGGCAGGGCGAAAGTCGAATACTGAAGCTTTCTTT. This codes for CASSVEAGRKSNTEAFF.

The chain has TRBV7-9 and TRBJ2-2; TRBD2 might be the D (6 bases). Trimming took off 3 bases at V and 4 bases at J, with 12 bases between the two ends. This CDR3 is built from 15 residues. The germline gives CDR1 SEHNR, CDR2 FQNEAQ (reference sequence). The CDR3 nucleotides read TGTGCCAGCAGCTTCGACGGGAGAAGCACCGGGGAGCTGTTTTTT. Residues: CASSFDGRSTGELFF.

The V call is TRBV2, the J call TRBJ2-1; D is perhaps TRBD1 (5 bases). Per germline, CDR1 SNHLY and CDR2 FYNNEI. There are 13 residues in the CDR3. V was clipped by 6 bases and J by 4 bases, with 10 bases between them. CDR3 sequence reads: CASSLDKYNEQFF. The CDR3 DNA reads TGTGCCAGCAGCTTGGACAAGTACAATGAGCAGTTCTTC. Together with reference TRBV2 and TRBJ2-1, the CDR3 gives the full variable domain: EPEVTQTPSHQVTQMGQEVILRCVPISNHLYFYWYRQILGQKVEFLVSFYNNEISEKSEIFDDQFSVERPDGSNFTLKIRSTKLEDSAMYFCASSLDKYNEQFFGPGTRLTVL.

V usage is TRBV10-3 and J usage is TRBJ2-7; 10 bases fit TRBD1. The CDR3 is 12 residues long. V was clipped by 10 bases and J by 5 bases; unmatched bases: 5. Germline CDR1 reads ENHRY; CDR2 reads SYGVKD. CDR3 DNA sequence: TGTGCCACCTGGACAGGGGGGAACGAGCAGTACTTC. Protein: CATWTGGNEQYF.

This clone was observed a handful of times. J is TRBJ2-1 and V is TRBV5-1; 13 nucleotides match TRBD2. Germline-derived CDR1 and CDR2 are SGHRS and YFSETQ. The CDR3 is 19 amino acids. Germline trimming cut 10 bases from V and 3 bases from J; bases unmatched to any gene: 19. For the CDR3, the DNA is TGCGCCGGCAAAATGGGGGACAACGGGACTAGCGGGGTCTACAATGAGCAGTTCTTC. Translation: CAGKMGDNGTSGVYNEQFF.

This chain joins TRBV11-2 and TRBJ1-1; 9 bases are a match to TRBD1. The germline gives CDR1 SGHAT, CDR2 FQNNGV. Trimming cost V 6 bases and J 2 bases; bases outside gene matches: 4. The CDR3 is 14 residues long. The CDR3 region is CASSTGQGNTEAFF. Written as DNA, the CDR3 is TGTGCCAGCAGTACGGGACAGGGCAACACTGAAGCTTTCTTT.

Only one count was recorded for this clone. The rearrangement joins TRBV7-9 to TRBJ1-1, with D unresolved. The CDR3 is 12 residues long. CDR1 is SEHNR and CDR2 is FQNEAQ in the germline V gene (reference sequence). V lost 1 base, J lost 4 bases, and 4 bases lay in between. For the CDR3, the DNA is TGTGCCAGCAGCTTAGGTCTCACTGAAGCTTTCTTT. Protein: CASSLGLTEAFF. Full variable domain (missing parts from reference TRBV7-9 and TRBJ1-1): DTGVSQNPRHKITKRGQNVTFRCDPISEHNRLYWYRQTLGQGPEFLTYFQNEAQLEKSRLLSDRFSAERPKGSFSTLEIQRTEQGDSAMYLCASSLGLTEAFFGQGTRLTVV.

This clone has a handful of counts. The CDR3 here is CASSLHGSMNTEAFF. The CDR3 DNA sequence: TGCGCCAGCAGCCTCCACGGGAGTATGAACACTGAAGCTTTCTTT. This sequence joins TRBV4-3 and TRBJ1-1; no definite D call. CDR3 length: 15 residues. The V gene's germline CDR1 is LGHNA and CDR2 YSLEER. Trimming took 4 bases from V and 0 from J, leaving 12 bases between them.